The next 27 T cell receptor beta chains were all read from a single sample in a study of neoadjuvant nivolumab and ipilimumab in lung cancer. Profiled with immunoSEQ multiplex PCR; TCRdb holds only in-frame clones, not every one. The table records roughly 34,000 clones, 80% to 95% of them present only once. Sequencing used peripheral blood, obtained after neoadjuvant nivolumab, alone or with ipilimumab, at or shortly before surgery. These receptor sequences come from an adult with non-small cell lung cancer.

This clone was seen once. The chain is built from TRBV18 and TRBJ2-7, with no clear D. The CDR3 is made up of 13 amino acids. Germline assignment: CDR1 KGHSH and CDR2 LQKENI. V was pared by 3 bases and J by 3 bases, with 9 bases between. Here the CDR3 DNA reads TGTGCCAGCTCACCGGATTCAAACTACGAGCAGTACTTC. This translates into CASSPDSNYEQYF.

V is TRBV5-1 and J is TRBJ2-1, with 7 bases lining up with TRBD1. Unmatched junction bases numbered 3, after V lost 2 bases and J lost 1 base. The CDR3 loop spans 15 amino acids. Germline V gene sequence: CDR1 SGHRS, CDR2 YFSETQ. As DNA, the CDR3 is TGCGCCAGCAGCTTCCCCAGGGGGTCCTACAATGAGCAGTTCTTC. This codes for CASSFPRGSYNEQFF.

The chain combines TRBV28 with TRBJ2-1; D remains ambiguous. Trimming took off 6 bases at V and 4 bases at J, with 13 bases between the two ends. The CDR3 runs to 14 residues. Germline CDR1 is MDHEN and CDR2 is SYDVKM. CDR3: CASSRPAAYNEQFF. The CDR3 DNA reads TGTGCCAGCAGCCGCCCGGCAGCTTACAATGAGCAGTTCTTC. Full variable domain (remainder filled in from reference TRBV28 and TRBJ2-1): DVKVTQSSRYLVKRTGEKVFLECVQDMDHENMFWYRQDPGLGLRLIYFSYDVKMKEKGDIPEGYSVSREKKERFSLILESASTNQTSMYLCASSRPAAYNEQFFGPGTRLTVL.

The genes are TRBV11-1 and TRBJ2-1; tentative D call: TRBD1 (6 bases). Germline V gene data show CDR1 as SGHAT and CDR2 as FQDESV (reference sequence). This CDR3 is 15 amino acids long. With 5 bases removed from V and 8 bases from J, the gap between germline ends came to 19 bases. This chain's CDR3 is CASSPQWADSDEQFF. CDR3 coding DNA: TGTGCCAGCAGCCCCCAATGGGCGGACAGCGATGAGCAGTTCTTC.

CDR3 protein: CASSEAEQGFDEQFF. The CDR3 DNA is TGTGCCAGCAGTGAAGCGGAACAGGGGTTCGATGAGCAGTTCTTC. The chain employs TRBV6-1 and TRBJ2-1; 7 nucleotides agree with TRBD1. The CDR3 is 15 amino acids. After removal of 0 bases from V and 8 bases from J, the junction contained 7 bases not matched to a gene. Germline assignment: CDR1 MNHNS and CDR2 SASEGT.

The gene calls are TRBV25-1 and TRBJ2-4, with D unresolved. The germline CDR1 and CDR2 sequences are MGHDK and SYGVNS. CDR3 length: 11 amino acids. The germline V and J ends were trimmed by 7 bases and 4 bases, with 5 bases remaining between them. CDR3 nucleotide sequence: TGTGCCAGCACAAGTAAAAACATTCAGTACTTC. Translation gives CASTSKNIQYF.

V gene TRBV5-6 combines with J gene TRBJ1-5; possibly TRBD1 for D (5 bases). Germline assignment: CDR1 SGHDT and CDR2 YYEEEE. This CDR3 is built from 15 residues. V was trimmed by 5 bases and J by 4 bases, leaving 16 bases between them. As DNA, the CDR3 is TGTGCCAGCAGTACCGGACCAGGGAGAAATCAGCCCCAGCATTTT. This encodes CASSTGPGRNQPQHF.

The rearrangement uses TRBV11-2 and TRBJ1-1; D might be TRBD1 (6 bases). Germline V gives CDR1 SGHAT, CDR2 FQNNGV. Trimming pared 3 bases from V and 5 bases from J, leaving 16 bases between. The CDR3 runs 15 residues. The DNA for the CDR3 is TGTGCCAGCAGCTTCTCCAGGGCAGGGGAGACTGAAGCTTTCTTT. It yields the protein CASSFSRAGETEAFF.

The rearrangement joins TRBV5-1 to TRBJ2-2; TRBD2 is a possible D gene (6 bases). Deletions cut 5 bases from V and 2 bases from J, with 10 bases between. The CDR3 sequence is 14 residues long. Germline loops: CDR1 SGHRS, CDR2 YFSETQ. The CDR3 DNA reads TGCGCCAGCAGTGGGACTGCTAACACCGGGGAGCTGTTTTTT. Its protein is CASSGTANTGELFF.

The CDR3 reads CSVEELAGNQETQYF. In DNA form, the CDR3 reads TGCAGCGTTGAAGAACTAGCGGGGAACCAAGAGACCCAGTACTTC. The V call is TRBV29-1, the J call TRBJ2-5; 10 bases map to TRBD2. V lost 0 bases and J lost 0; bases outside the gene matches: 1. The CDR3 loop spans 15 amino acids. Germline V CDR1 and CDR2: SQVTM, ANQGSEA.

J is TRBJ2-7 and V is TRBV6-5; D may be TRBD2 (5 bases). The CDR3 contains 15 residues. Trimming removed 0 bases at V and 2 bases at J, with 11 bases between. CDR1 is MNHEY and CDR2 is SVGAGI in the germline V gene. The DNA of the CDR3 is TGTGCCAGCAGTTACTCGACCACGGGGACCTACGAGCAGTACTTC. Translating it yields CASSYSTTGTYEQYF.

The chain carries TRBV10-3 and TRBJ1-4; 12 bases line up with TRBD1. V was clipped by 6 bases and J by 5 bases; unmatched bases: 4. The germline CDR1 and CDR2 sequences are ENHRY and SYGVKD. There are 15 residues in the CDR3. The CDR3 DNA is TGTGCCATCAGGGGGGACAGGGGGCAAAATGAAAAACTGTTTTTT. It specifies CAIRGDRGQNEKLFF.

The V call is TRBV7-9, the J call TRBJ1-5, with unresolved D. Looked up from germline, CDR1 is SEHNR and CDR2 is FQNEAQ (reference sequence). The CDR3 is 12 amino acids. V was cut by 3 bases and J by 5 bases, with 5 bases left in between. The CDR3 reads CASSFSDQPQHF. In nucleotides, the CDR3 is TGTGCCAGCAGCTTCTCCGATCAGCCCCAGCATTTT.

In this sample, this clone turned up a few times. The V gene is TRBV27, the J gene TRBJ2-7; a possible D gene is TRBD1 (6 bases). This CDR3 region has 21 residues. Trimming shortened V by 2 bases and J by 4 bases, and 33 bases separated the two germline ends. Germline CDR1 is MNHEY and CDR2 is SMNVEV (reference sequence). The CDR3 nucleotides read TGTGCCAGCAGTTTAGCCCCTCCATATCCCGCGTTAGGCCTTAGGGGGTACGAGCAGTACTTC. Protein sequence: CASSLAPPYPALGLRGYEQYF.

The rearrangement uses TRBV5-4 and TRBJ1-2; D unresolved. The CDR3 loop spans 11 amino acids. Germline assignment: CDR1 SGHNT and CDR2 YYREEE (reference sequence). Trimming took 0 bases from V and 10 from J, leaving 7 bases between them. The CDR3 region is CASSLEGTYTF. In DNA form, the CDR3 reads TGTGCCAGCAGCTTGGAGGGAACCTACACCTTC.

The V call is TRBV5-1, the J call TRBJ2-2; 13 nucleotides agree with TRBD2. V dropped 3 bases and J dropped 4; count of bases not matched to a gene: 6. The CDR3 is made up of 17 amino acids. Germline loops: CDR1 SGHRS, CDR2 YFSETQ. The CDR3 sequence: CASSSGLAGVGTGELFF. The CDR3 coding sequence is TGCGCCAGCAGCTCCGGACTAGCGGGAGTCGGCACCGGGGAGCTGTTTTTT.

V and J are TRBV11-2 and TRBJ2-7; D unclear. Between the trimmed V and J ends, which lost 2 bases and 2 bases, there was a span of 13 bases. CDR1 is SGHAT and CDR2 is FQNNGV in the germline V gene. This CDR3 contains 15 residues. Here the CDR3 reads CASSLFPRLTYEQYF. In DNA, the CDR3 is TGTGCCAGCAGCTTATTTCCTAGACTGACCTACGAGCAGTACTTC.

This chain connects TRBV27 to TRBJ1-2; no clear D. The CDR3 consists of 13 residues. Trimming left V 4 bases short and J 8 bases short, with 14 bases between. Germline values: CDR1 MNHEY, CDR2 SMNVEV (reference sequence). Written as DNA, the CDR3 is TGTGCCAGCAGTTGGGCAGCCACGGGAGGCTACACCTTC. The encoded protein is CASSWAATGGYTF.

The chain couples TRBV7-9 to TRBJ2-5; TRBD2 might be the D (6 bases). Germline V gene lookup returns CDR1 SEHNR and CDR2 FQNEAQ (reference sequence). The V end lost 5 bases, the J end lost 2 bases, and 12 bases lay between the germline ends. This CDR3 comprises 14 residues. This chain's CDR3 is CASSPGGIQETQYF. In DNA, the CDR3 is TGTGCCAGCAGCCCCGGCGGGATTCAAGAGACCCAGTACTTC.

The J gene is TRBJ2-1, the V gene TRBV2; perhaps TRBD1 as D (5 bases). The V end lost 5 bases, the J end lost 1 base, and 9 bases lay between the germline ends. The CDR3 spans 14 residues. Germline assignment: CDR1 SNHLY and CDR2 FYNNEI. Written as DNA, the CDR3 is TGTGCCAGCAGTCCAGGGAAATCCTACAATGAGCAGTTCTTC. Translation gives CASSPGKSYNEQFF. Looking up the rest from reference TRBV2 and TRBJ2-1 gives the full variable domain: EPEVTQTPSHQVTQMGQEVILRCVPISNHLYFYWYRQILGQKVEFLVSFYNNEISEKSEIFDDQFSVERPDGSNFTLKIRSTKLEDSAMYFCASSPGKSYNEQFFGPGTRLTVL.

This sequence joins TRBV7-9 and TRBJ2-6, with a tentative D call TRBD2 (6 bases). V lost 11 bases to trimming and J lost 0 bases, with 11 bases between them. This CDR3 region has 14 residues. From germline, CDR1 is SEHNR and CDR2 FQNEAQ (reference sequence). CDR3 residues: CALTSASGANVLTF. In DNA, the CDR3 is TGTGCCCTGACTAGTGCCTCTGGGGCCAACGTCCTGACTTTC.

J is TRBJ1-2 and V is TRBV9; 7 positions match TRBD1. The V gene's germline CDR1 is SGDLS and CDR2 YYNGEE. After removal of 0 bases from V and 2 bases from J, the junction contained 10 bases not matched to a gene. This CDR3 has 17 residues. Written as DNA, the CDR3 is TGTGCCAGCAGCGTAGCTTCGGCCGGGACAGAGAACTATGGCTACACCTTC. Translated: CASSVASAGTENYGYTF.

This chain links TRBV5-1 with TRBJ2-3; TRBD2 matches at 10 bases. Germline V gene data show CDR1 as SGHRS and CDR2 as YFSETQ. The trim removed 3 bases at V and 6 bases at J, leaving 10 bases unmatched. The CDR3 is 16 amino acids. This chain's CDR3 is CASSSVSGRPPDTQYF. CDR3 coding DNA: TGCGCCAGCAGCTCGGTTAGCGGGAGGCCTCCGGATACGCAGTATTTT.

V gene TRBV5-5 combines with J gene TRBJ1-5, with 9 bases identical to TRBD1. In germline, CDR1 is SGHKS, CDR2 YYEKEE (reference sequence). The CDR3 is 15 residues long. Losses at the gene ends were 0 bases for V and 4 bases for J; bases not matched to a gene: 2. The CDR3 is CASSLGTGANQPQHF. CDR3 DNA: TGTGCCAGCAGCTTGGGGACAGGGGCAAATCAGCCCCAGCATTTT. Based on the CDR3 plus reference TRBV5-5 and TRBJ1-5, the full variable domain is DAGVTQSPTHLIKTRGQQVTLRCSPISGHKSVSWYQQVLGQGPQFIFQYYEKEERGRGNFPDRFSARQFPNYSSELNVNALLLGDSALYLCASSLGTGANQPQHFGDGTRLSIL.

The chain is built from TRBV7-6 and TRBJ2-7, with no clear D. Germline CDR1 is SGHVS and CDR2 is FNYEAQ. CDR3 length: 18 residues. V was cut by 4 bases and J by 0 bases, with 22 bases left in between. The CDR3 nucleotides are TGTGCCAGCAGCTCCCTCTCGGGCGTCGTCTCCCGCTCCTACGAGCAGTACTTC. Encoded protein: CASSSLSGVVSRSYEQYF. The whole variable domain, filled in from reference TRBV7-6 and TRBJ2-7, reads GAGVSQSPRYKVTKRGQDVALRCDPISGHVSLYWYRQALGQGPEFLTYFNYEAQQDKSGLPNDRFSAERPEGSISTLTIQRTEQRDSAMYRCASSSLSGVVSRSYEQYFGPGTRLTVT.

The chain has TRBV6-5 and TRBJ1-4; the D is unclear. V gave up 0 bases and J gave up 4 bases, with 9 bases separating them. Germline CDR1 MNHEY, CDR2 SVGAGI. This CDR3 spans 15 amino acids. The CDR3 coding sequence is TGTGCCAGCAGTTACTCGGGCCAGATTAATGAAAAACTGTTTTTT. Protein sequence: CASSYSGQINEKLFF.

The chain combines TRBV9 with TRBJ1-2, with D tentatively TRBD1 (5 bases). Germline V gene data show CDR1 as SGDLS and CDR2 as YYNGEE. The CDR3 length is 13 residues. Between the trimmed V and J ends, which lost 3 bases and 6 bases, there was a span of 12 bases. DNA for the CDR3: TGTGCCAGCAGCGCCCTCGGAGGGGATGGCTACACCTTC. Translating it yields CASSALGGDGYTF.